This T cell receptor beta chain is drawn from a study of cytomegalovirus exposure and HLA in healthy donors (TCRdb year 2017). Notes on the research overall: In an earlier analysis of some 550 of the donors, 250 to 350 Gb of sequence data and 90 million to 130 million unique TCR beta sequences from approximately 180 million T cells were reported. Roughly 300 gigabases of sequencing data and around 88 million unique TCR sequences made up an early release that covered approximately 620 HLA-typed donors. The genetic ancestry cluster associated with self-reported Caucasian donors included around four fifths of the 300 to 450 genotyped donors. The study was designed to test whether signatures of past pathogen exposure could be identified by cataloging public T cell receptors. The study profiled the T cell repertoires of more than 500 subjects by immunosequencing and related them to cytomegalovirus serostatus. Besides the first cohort of roughly 660 subjects, a separate validation cohort made up of 120 different subjects was used. To predict cytomegalovirus infection status, the study brought together high-throughput TCR immunosequencing, statistical association of individual TCRs with disease status, and machine learning. A later analysis re-examined previously published TCR beta repertoires from just over 650 donors and added high-resolution HLA genotyping to investigate patterns of TCR occurrence. The later analysis used no new phenotypic data to find candidate immune exposures, relying instead on TCR beta sequences and their occurrence across donors. In an earlier analysis of roughly 600 of the donors, high-throughput TCR beta sequencing was used to judge whether each TCR beta V gene segment behaved as functional or pseudogenic. Donor age, sex, ethnicity and CMV serostatus were collected together with the repertoire data. A later genetic analysis took genome-wide SNP genotypes for about 65% of the 666 donors and used that subset as a discovery cohort. All discovery cohort repertoires had been generated on a single sequencing platform. Both class I and class II loci were covered by HLA typing, at four-digit resolution. Typing coverage differed by locus: A, B, C, DRB1 and DQB1 were typed in roughly 629-640 donors, DQA1 in roughly 500, DPA1 in 600 to 610, and DPB1 in just under 480. Five DR-DQ haplotypes were treated as single units for association and clustering because of strong linkage in the cohort. Among some 400 genotyped donors of the cohort, an average of about 240,000 unique TCR beta nucleotide sequences were sequenced per donor, 15% to 20% of them non-productive.

Cut back by 5 bases and 4 bases, the V and J ends lie 16 bases apart. The cysteine opens and the phenylalanine closes a CDR3 of 15 amino acids. Only CDR3 DNA is held: 45 bases, read in frame from base 1. The CDR1 and CDR2 encoded by the germline V gene (reference sequence) are SEHNR and FQNEAQ. Libraries were constructed by the immunoSEQ multiplex PCR assay. For the multiplex PCR, a mixture combining 60 forward primers for TCR Vbeta segments and 13 reverse primers for TCR Jbeta segments was used. A multiplex PCR assay on genomic DNA amplified the CDR3 region of rearranged TCR beta genes. The amplified TCR beta libraries were sequenced on the Illumina HiSeq System as 87-base-pair reads. The original methods were these. In a later analysis, some 80 million unique TCR beta chains were counted across the 500 to 850 repertoires, and about 10 million of these chains were shared by at least two donors. A nearest-neighbor algorithm error-corrected the raw reads and collapsed the reads into unique sequences, merging closely related sequences to remove PCR and sequencing errors. CDR3 sequences were aligned to IMGT reference sequences to assign V, D and J gene segments. For a sequence to be retained, a match of at least six nucleotides was required to both a V gene segment and a J gene segment. A rearrangement counted as productive if the CDR3 had no stop codons and remained in frame with V and J, and every other rearrangement counted as non-productive. CDR3 was defined according to IMGT convention as the region running from the second conserved V-encoded cysteine to the conserved J-encoded phenylalanine. In an earlier analysis of roughly 580 of the donors, sequences lacking an unambiguous match to a single V gene segment were excluded. In an earlier analysis of approximately 500 of the donors, a V segment was called functional when productive rearrangements were above 56.7%, and segregating when the standard deviation between donors exceeded 5%. A statistical classification framework was built to diagnose cytomegalovirus status from the catalog of TCR beta chain sequences. A later analysis assigned V and J genes by comparing TCR nucleotide sequences with IMGT/GENE-DB human TR gene sequences. A later analysis assigned CDR3 sequences and most-parsimonious VDJ recombination scenarios with the TCRdist pipeline. In a later analysis, each TCR beta chain was defined by its CDR3 amino acid sequence together with its V-gene family, and reads lacking a unique V-gene family were excluded. As a way to deal with suspected cross-contamination and a sequencing artifact, a later analysis dropped over 550 nucleotide sequences that were highly shared and had low generation probability. In a later analysis, a clonal expansion index for each public chain was calculated from normalized within-repertoire ranks of inferred template counts. In a later analysis, generation probabilities were computed with a VDJ recombination model fitted to out-of-frame rearrangements, and the resulting probabilities were checked against IGoR. Hypergeometric tests were used in a later analysis to score TCR-TCR, TCR-HLA and TCR-CMV co-occurrence, with a repertoire-size bias correction applied to the TCR pairs. False discovery rates were estimated in a later analysis by permuting HLA or CMV assignments 20 times. In a later analysis, co-occurring TCRs were grouped using DBSCAN, with TCRdist sequence similarity added in when clustering inside HLA-allele-positive subsets. Repertoires with fewer than 30,000 or more than 120,000 public chains, plus five repertoires with anomalous nucleotide sharing, were excluded from co-occurrence clustering. As stored in TCRdb, this immuneACCESS dataset retains in-frame rearrangements with V and J assigned. A fraction of the clones does not appear; measured against another copy, unresolved V genes explain less than half of the discrepancy, and the remainder lacks a known reason. D and trimming were read from the DNA, whereas the V and J calls and clone size are those reported in that table. Recorded for this sample are under 200,000 clones; roughly 79% of them occurred a single time. The ten largest clones take up approximately 13% of the sample.

Broad study findings and their caveats: A group of highly shared sequence variants was considered likely to be a technical artifact of the sequencing pipeline. Linkage disequilibrium might explain the correlated functional status among segregating V segments, but an unknown experimental factor could not be excluded. V-gene and J-gene trimming of TCR beta chains was associated with a missense DCLRE1C variant in a later genetic analysis, and the association was replicated in an independent cohort. According to a later analysis, parvovirus B19, influenza, CMV and Epstein-Barr virus appeared linked to several top co-occurrence clusters. Because counts were too low, approximately 15 rarely observed V segments, including chromosome 9 orphons, were excluded from the earlier analysis of 587 of the donors. A few of the identified cytomegalovirus-associated TCR beta chains were confirmed in vitro to be specific for cytomegalovirus antigens. Presence/absence analyses assumed roughly uniform sequencing depth across donors, an assumption that may not hold. Across donors, most TCR sequences were observed very rarely, whereas some public TCRs were present in many individuals. A later analysis found that most CMV-associated TCR beta chains appeared HLA-restricted, with HLA associations seemingly driven largely by CMV exposure. For the cohort, immune exposure information was limited to CMV serostatus. A later genetic analysis reported fewer N-insertions in productive TCRs among donors in an Asian-associated ancestry cluster than the approximately 700-donor mean. Assigning TCR associations to individual alleles was difficult when HLA alleles, especially DR and DQ, strongly co-occurred. In a later analysis, HLA-associated TCR beta chains were found to be more clonally expanded and to have lower generation probabilities than equally common non-associated chains. Because the 87-base-pair reads could not distinguish some IMGT-functional V segments, including TRBV6-2 and TRBV6-3, those segments were excluded. A later analysis found that TCR association rates varied across HLA loci, with DRB1 alleles showing the most associated TCRs and HLA-C alleles the fewest. According to the authors, the approach could potentially be generalized to other disease states and immunological phenotypes. Because some donors lacked HLA typing at each locus, the association tests relied only on the typed subset. Specific HLA alleles were associated with 16,951 TCR beta sequences at a false discovery rate of 0.05 in a later analysis. The cohort was sequenced for TCR beta chains only, and without alpha or paired-chain data the features that could be detected were limited. An earlier analysis of several hundred of the donors showed that most TCR beta V segments appeared in productive rearrangements either about 90% or about 30% of the time, which broadly matched IMGT annotations. A total of some 180 TCR beta chains were listed by the study as associated with cytomegalovirus. A further reported finding was that TCR beta sequences accurately predicted the HLA-A and HLA-B alleles for most subjects in the first cohort. Cytomegalovirus status was reported to be diagnosed by the classifier with high specificity and sensitivity in both the original and validation cohorts.

The cohort comprised 666 healthy bone marrow donors. At the time of sampling, all cohort members were nominally healthy, though unrecorded immune exposures were likely present. The donor was CMV seronegative and belonged to the group of 352 seronegative cohort members. A peripheral blood sample was collected from each donor, and TCR beta sequencing was performed on peripheral blood mononuclear cells. The Qiagen DNeasy Blood Extraction Kit was used to extract genomic DNA from the blood cell samples. Remarks on this clone: This clone's antigen is unknown. No base quality information exists; no much larger clone differs at one position.

The chain was built from TRBV7-9 and TRBJ2-3; D gene: possibly TRBD2, on 6 matching bases. This TCR derives from a woman aged 45 to 65 in good health and CMV-seronegative. What was sequenced was PBMCs. The sequenced DNA is TGTGCCAGCAGCGTGGTCGCGGGGAGGTCAGATACGCAGTATTTT. Its translation is CASSVVAGRSDTQYF. The CDR3 plus the reference TRBV7-9 and TRBJ2-3 genes for the other parts give the full variable domain: DTGVSQNPRHKITKRGQNVTFRCDPISEHNRLYWYRQTLGQGPEFLTYFQNEAQLEKSRLLSDRFSAERPKGSFSTLEIQRTEQGDSAMYLCASSVVAGRSDTQYFGPGTRLTVL.